Sequencing of this T cell receptor beta chain was carried out in a study of blood T cell repertoires in COVID-19. V lost 0 bases and J lost 6; bases outside the gene matches: 5. Germline CDR1 SGHRS, CDR2 YFSETQ. The CDR3 consists of 15 residues. TCRdb's table, derived via immunoSEQ multiplex PCR, lists solely in-frame clones and lacks some. Of roughly 130,000 clones in the sample, around nine tenths were seen once. V is TRBV5-1 and J is TRBJ2-2; TRBD2 agrees at 7 bases. Material: peripheral blood. This TCR was recovered from a man between 60 and 70 years old with COVID-19, enrolled during active disease. The CDR3 region is CASSLEAGVSGELFF. The DNA of the CDR3 is TGCGCCAGCAGCTTGGAGGCGGGAGTCTCCGGGGAGCTGTTTTTT.